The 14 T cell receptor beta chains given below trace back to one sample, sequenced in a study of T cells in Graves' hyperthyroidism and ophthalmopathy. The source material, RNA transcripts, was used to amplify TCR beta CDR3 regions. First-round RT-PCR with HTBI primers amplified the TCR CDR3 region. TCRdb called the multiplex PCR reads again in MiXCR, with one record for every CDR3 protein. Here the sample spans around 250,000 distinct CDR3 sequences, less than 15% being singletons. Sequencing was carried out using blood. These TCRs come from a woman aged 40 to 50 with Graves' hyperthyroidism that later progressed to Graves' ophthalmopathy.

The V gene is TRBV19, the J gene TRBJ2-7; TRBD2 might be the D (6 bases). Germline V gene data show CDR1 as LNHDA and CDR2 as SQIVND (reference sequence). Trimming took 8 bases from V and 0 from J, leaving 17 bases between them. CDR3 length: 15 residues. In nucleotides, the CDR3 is TGTGCCAGTTCCATGAGTAGCGGTAGCTCCTACGAGCAGTACTTC. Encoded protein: CASSMSSGSSYEQYF.

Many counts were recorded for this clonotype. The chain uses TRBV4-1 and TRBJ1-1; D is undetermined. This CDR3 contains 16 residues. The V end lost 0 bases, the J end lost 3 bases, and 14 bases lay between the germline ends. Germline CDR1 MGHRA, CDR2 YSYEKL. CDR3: CASSQETSMRYTEAFF. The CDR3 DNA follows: TGCGCCAGCAGCCAAGAAACCTCTATGAGGTACACTGAAGCTTTCTTT.

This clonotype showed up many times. The CDR3 here is CASSLAGSSTYEQYF. CDR3 bases: TGTGCCAGCAGCCTTGCGGGTAGTTCGACCTACGAGCAGTACTTC. The genes are TRBV4-2 and TRBJ2-7, with a weak D call TRBD2 (5 bases). Looked up from germline, CDR1 is LGHNA and CDR2 is YNFKEQ. The CDR3 runs to 15 residues. The V gene lost 4 bases and the J gene lost 2 bases, with 15 bases spanning the gap.

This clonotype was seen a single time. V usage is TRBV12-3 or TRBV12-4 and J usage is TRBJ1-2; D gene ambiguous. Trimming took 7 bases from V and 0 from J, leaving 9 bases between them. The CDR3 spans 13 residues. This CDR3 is CASNLLANYGYTF. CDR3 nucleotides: TGTGCCAGCAACCTACTGGCTAACTATGGCTACACCTTC.

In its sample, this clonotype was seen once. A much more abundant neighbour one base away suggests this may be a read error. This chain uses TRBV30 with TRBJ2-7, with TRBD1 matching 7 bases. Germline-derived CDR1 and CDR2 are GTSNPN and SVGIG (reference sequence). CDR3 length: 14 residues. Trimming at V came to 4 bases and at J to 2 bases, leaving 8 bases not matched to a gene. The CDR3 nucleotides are TGTGCCTGGACTTTCGGAACAGGGGCCTACGAGCAGTACTTC. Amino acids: CAWTFGTGAYEQYF.

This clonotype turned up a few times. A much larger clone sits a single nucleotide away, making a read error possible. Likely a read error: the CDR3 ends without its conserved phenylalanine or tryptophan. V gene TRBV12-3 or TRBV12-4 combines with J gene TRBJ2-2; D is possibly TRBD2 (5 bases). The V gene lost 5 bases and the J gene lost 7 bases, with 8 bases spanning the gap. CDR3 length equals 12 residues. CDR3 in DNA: TGTGCCAGCAGTGAGGGAATCGGGGAGCTGTTTCTT. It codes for CASSEGIGELFL.

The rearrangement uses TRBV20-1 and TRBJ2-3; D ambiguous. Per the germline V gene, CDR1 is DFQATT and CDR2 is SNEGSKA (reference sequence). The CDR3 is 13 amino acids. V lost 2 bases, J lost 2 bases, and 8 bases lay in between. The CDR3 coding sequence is TGCAGTGCTAGATCAGCCTACACAGATACGCAGTATTTT. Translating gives CSARSAYTDTQYF.

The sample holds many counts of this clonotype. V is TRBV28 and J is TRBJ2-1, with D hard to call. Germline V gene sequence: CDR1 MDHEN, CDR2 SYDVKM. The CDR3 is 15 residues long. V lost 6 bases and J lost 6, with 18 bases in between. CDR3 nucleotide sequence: TGTGCCAGCAGCCCTTCCCTGGCCGACTTCAATGAGCAGTTCTTC. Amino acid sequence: CASSPSLADFNEQFF.

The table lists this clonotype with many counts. In nucleotides, the CDR3 is TGTGCCATCAGTGAGCCTATGGCTAGCACAGATACGCAGTATTTT. Translating gives CAISEPMASTDTQYF. V usage is TRBV10-3 and J usage is TRBJ2-3, with unresolved D. In germline, CDR1 is ENHRY, CDR2 SYGVKD. V lost 2 bases and J lost 0, with 9 bases in between. The CDR3 contains 15 residues.

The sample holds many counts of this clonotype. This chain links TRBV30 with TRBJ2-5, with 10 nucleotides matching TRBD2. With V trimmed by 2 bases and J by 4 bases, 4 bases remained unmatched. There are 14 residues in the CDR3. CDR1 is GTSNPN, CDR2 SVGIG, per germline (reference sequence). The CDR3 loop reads CAWSLAGGGETQYF. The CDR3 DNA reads TGTGCCTGGAGTTTAGCGGGAGGCGGAGAGACCCAGTACTTC.

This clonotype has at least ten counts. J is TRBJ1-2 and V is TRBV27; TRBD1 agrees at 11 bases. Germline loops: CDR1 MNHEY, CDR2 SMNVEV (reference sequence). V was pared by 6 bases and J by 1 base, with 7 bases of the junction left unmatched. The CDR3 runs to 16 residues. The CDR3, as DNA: TGTGCCAGCAGGAGGACAGGGGGCGATTATAACTATGGCTACACCTTC. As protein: CASRRTGGDYNYGYTF.

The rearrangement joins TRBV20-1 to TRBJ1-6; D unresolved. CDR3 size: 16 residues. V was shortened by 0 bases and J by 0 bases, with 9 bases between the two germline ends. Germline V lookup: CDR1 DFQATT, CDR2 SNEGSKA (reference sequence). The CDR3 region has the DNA TGCAGTGCTAGAGAGGCCCCGAGCTCCTATAATTCACCCCTCCACTTT. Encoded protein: CSAREAPSSYNSPLHF.

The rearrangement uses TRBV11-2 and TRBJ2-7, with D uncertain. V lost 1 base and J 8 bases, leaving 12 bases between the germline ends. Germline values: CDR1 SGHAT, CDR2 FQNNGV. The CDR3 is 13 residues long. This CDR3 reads CASSLGPSLQQYF. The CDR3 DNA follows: TGTGCCAGCAGCTTAGGCCCGAGTCTCCAGCAGTACTTC.

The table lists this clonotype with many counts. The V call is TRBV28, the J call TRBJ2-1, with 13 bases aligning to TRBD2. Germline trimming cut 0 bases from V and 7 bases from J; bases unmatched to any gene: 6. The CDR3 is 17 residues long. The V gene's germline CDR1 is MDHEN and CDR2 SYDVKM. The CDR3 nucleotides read TGTGCCAGCAGTTTATGGGGGACTAGCGGGAAGGGGAATGAGCAGTTCTTC. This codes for CASSLWGTSGKGNEQFF.